This T cell receptor beta chain was obtained from a study of beta chain features in type 1 diabetes (dated by TCRdb to the late 2010s). Regarding the research as a whole: Patients and healthy donors did not differ in mean age, gender distribution, total cell number or subset yield. Across all samples, some 100,000,000 sorted cells were examined, and cell number per subset correlated strongly with RNA yield. The study compared TCRB repertoires of sorted circulating CD4+ T cell subsets between recently diagnosed type 1 diabetes patients and matched healthy donors. Naive and central memory subsets were obtained from all 30 or so donors, but regulatory and stem cell-like memory subsets were isolated from only 8 patients and about eight healthy donors. Points the paper makes about the study in general: Naive, central memory and regulatory TCRB repertoires appeared to be more alike among patients than among healthy donors. PCR may preferentially amplify shorter templates, but because patient and control samples were amplified and corrected together, any resulting skew would affect both groups equally. A moderate but significant shortening of TCRB CDR3 length was observed in type 1 diabetes patients in all four CD4+ subsets. Only small numbers of individuals were included in the HLA sub-analyses, which left unresolved whether HLA type had any influence on TCRB rearrangement. Patients with type 1 diabetes made fewer insertions and deleted more nucleotides at VDJ recombination sites, implying thymic rearrangement abnormalities. Because cDNA rather than genomic DNA was sequenced, highly expressing activated cells could have been over-represented, although no difference in activation and CD3 levels was found between groups.

The entire isolated RNA was reverse transcribed using the High Capacity cDNA Reverse Transcription Kit, and thus expressed TCRB transcripts were sequenced. Deep immunoSEQ sequencing was performed on naive, central memory and regulatory T cell samples, with an average of about 4 million total reads per sample. Sorted cells were lysed in RLT buffer and RNA was extracted with DNase-treated RNeasy Micro or Mini kits, depending on cell number. Each cell subset was processed on its own to prevent cross-contamination, while patient and healthy donor samples were processed together. The immunoSEQ multiplex PCR was used to amplify TCRB sequences from cDNA, generating 87-bp fragments that spanned the CDR3 region. The amplicons were sequenced using the Illumina HiSeq platform. As for the authors' bioinformatics: Synthetic template baselines were used to correct PCR bias computationally, reads within Hamming distance 2 were collapsed, and singletons that could not be merged were discarded. Reads were aligned against IMGT so that V, D and J genes, CDR3 length and insertions or deletions at six rearrangement sites could be assigned. Within each subset, clonotype counts were normalized to sorted cell number, and only after that were true diversity and Gini coefficients computed with the tcR R package. The overlap coefficient, calculated on TCRB nucleotide sequences, was used to measure repertoire sharing. Out-of-frame TCRB sequences from naive cells were analyzed to stand in for the pre-selection repertoire. In TCRdb, the immuneACCESS table is reduced to in-frame sequences with V and J assigned. These tables do not hold every clone; where another copy was compared, an unresolved V gene accounts for under half, and the others remain unexplained. That table is the source of V, J and clone size, and D and trimming were worked out from the DNA. Within this sample are roughly 450,000 clones, with approximately 15% of them counted one time only. Together, the top ten hold around 0.039% of the sample.

From each donor, a single peripheral blood sample of approximately 120 mL on average was drawn into heparinised tubes. A BD FACSAria II was used to sort naive, central memory, regulatory and stem cell-like memory CD4+ T cells with a panel that included CD45RO, CCR7, CD25, CD127, CD95 and CD27. All sorted populations exceeded 95% purity. PBMCs were isolated right away by Lymphoprep density gradient centrifugation and were stained directly, without culture. So that batch effects would be minimized, each experiment stained and sorted samples in pairs, pairing one healthy donor with one patient. Unmatched junction bases come to 11, with V trimmed by 1 base and J by 1 base. The CDR3 covers 18 residues, taking in both the cysteine and the phenylalanine. The kept DNA is CDR3 alone, 54 bases in frame from the first base. The germline V gene (reference sequence) sets CDR1 to SEHNR and CDR2 to FQNEAQ. This clone was observed a handful of times. Its target antigen remains unknown. No base qualities exist here, and no much larger clone lies one base off it.

This TCR was sampled from a man aged 30-40 years in good health. This chain joins TRBV7-9 to TRBJ2-3; 7 middle bases align to TRBD2. Material for sequencing was naive CD4+ T cells from blood. The intended sense of this specimen's cell subset or site label: true naive CD4+ T cells. In nucleotides, the sequence is TGTGCCAGCAGCTTAGGCGGACCAGGGAGCGGGGGCACAGATACGCAGTATTTT. This gives the protein CASSLGGPGSGGTDTQYF.